This entry concerns a single T cell receptor (beta chain). The sample holds many counts of this clonotype. The antigen it recognizes is unknown. No quality values exist for individual bases; no much larger clone is one base distant. The data originate from a study of CD8+CD57+ T cells in acquired aplastic anemia (dated by TCRdb to between 2018 and 2020). Background for the entire study: A mean of about 3.2 ug of DNA, ranging from about 0.2 to 27.4 ug, was extracted from sorted CD4+ and CD8+ cells. Mean read counts for healthy donor samples were about 9.8 million for CD4+ cells and around 11 million for CD8+ cells. Here is what the overall study found, with its caveats: Patients and healthy controls showed no significant difference in CD8+ Simpson's diversity (P=0.060). Around 30 CD8+ CDR3 sequences were found in both patients and controls but appeared to be highly expressed in patients and within the immunodominant clones of the patients.

TCR beta VDJ combination and CDR3 sequence profiling used genomic DNA as the template. An Illumina HiSeq 2000 was the platform used for TCR repertoire sequencing. The study's own analysis went as follows. TRBV/TRBJ rearrangement plots, CDR3 size and DJ length profiles, and Simpson's diversity index were used to evaluate the repertoires. The most abundant DNA sequence in the deep sequencing data was taken as the immunodominant clone. CDR3 amino acid sequences were checked for sharing across subjects and were also compared against the VDJdb database and published repertoires. TCRdb reprocessed the public reads (quality trimming at Q25 with fastp, clone calling with MiXCR) and kept in-frame beta chains. Under each unique CDR3 protein, matching rows form one entry showing the most common genes and DNA. These V and J calls originate from TCRdb's pipeline instead of the authors' own analysis. The sample includes 75,000 to 90,000 distinct CDR3 sequences, with less than 60% observed a single time. Roughly 70% of the sample is in the top ten clones.

The CDR3 runs 15 residues from the cysteine to the phenylalanine. Just the 45-base CDR3 DNA is kept, in frame starting at base 1. V and J lose 3 bases and 5 bases, and a span of 17 bases separates them. Sequences WNHNN (CDR1) and SYGVQD (CDR2) are obtained from the germline V gene (reference sequence). TCR repertoires of sorted CD4+ and CD8+ blood T cells from severe aplastic anemia patients and healthy subjects were deep-sequenced in the study. Ficoll-Paque density gradient centrifugation was used to isolate peripheral blood mononuclear cells. Before DNA extraction, CD4+ and CD8+ T cells were sorted with FACS or magnetic beads.

The sequence is built from TRBV10-1 and TRBJ2-7; D gene: possibly TRBD2, on 7 matching bases. Sequencing input: sorted CD4+, CD8+, or CD8+CD57+ T cells (not recorded which) from PBMCs. The source is a human donor in good health, serving as a control. The nucleotide sequence reads as follows: TGCGCCAGCAGTGACTCAGGGGACTACATGGACGAGCAGTACTTC. Translated, it reads CASSDSGDYMDEQYF.